The 18 T cell receptor beta chains in this list originate from one sample, sequenced in a study of shared clonotypes between healthy human individuals (dated by TCRdb to 2019 to 2021). Library preparation used the immunoSEQ multiplex PCR assay. TCRdb re-hosts the immuneACCESS table, in-frame sequences only. Its copies lack some clones; in the studies checked, an unresolved V gene accounts for under half of them, and the cause for the rest is not known. Here the sample has about 300,000 clones; roughly 70% occur a single time. In total, the top ten clones hold 10% of the sample. Sequencing was done on a sample of memory CD4+ T cells sorted from blood. This sample's cell subset or site label indicates: CD45RA-negative fraction. The origin of the receptors is a man aged 25 to 40 in good health.

J is TRBJ2-7 and V is TRBV6-5; TRBD2 agrees at 8 bases. CDR1 is MNHEY, CDR2 SVGAGI, per germline. V lost 2 bases to trimming and J lost 3 bases; unmatched junction nucleotides: 6. This CDR3 has 15 amino acids. Written as DNA, the CDR3 is TGTGCCAGCAGTTACGGGACTAGGAGTCTCTACGAGCAGTACTTC. Its translation is CASSYGTRSLYEQYF.

The CDR3 sequence: CASTEMGFSGTVGNEQFF. As DNA, the CDR3 is TGTGCCAGCACCGAAATGGGTTTTAGCGGGACGGTCGGCAATGAGCAGTTCTTC. The rearrangement links TRBV2 to TRBJ2-1; 8 bases are shared with TRBD2. V shed 7 bases and J 6 bases; nucleotides not matched to a gene: 20. The CDR3 runs 18 residues. The germline V gene encodes CDR1 SNHLY and CDR2 FYNNEI.

The chain links TRBV4-1 to TRBJ2-6; no reliable D call. This CDR3 has 15 residues. The V gene's germline CDR1 is MGHRA and CDR2 YSYEKL. V was clipped by 5 bases and J by 0 bases, with 8 bases between them. This chain's CDR3 is CASSTVTSGANVLTF. The CDR3 DNA reads as TGCGCCAGCAGCACAGTCACCTCTGGGGCCAACGTCCTGACTTTC.

The chain carries TRBV5-4 and TRBJ2-6; no firm D call. Looked up from germline, CDR1 is SGHNT and CDR2 is YYREEE (reference sequence). Trimming took off 0 bases at V and 0 bases at J, with 7 bases between the two ends. This CDR3 contains 16 residues. The CDR3 region is CASSLAELSGANVLTF. The CDR3 coding sequence is TGTGCCAGCAGCTTGGCGGAGCTCTCTGGGGCCAACGTCCTGACTTTC.

CDR3 in amino acids: CATASGTSGETQYF. The CDR3 DNA is TGTGCCACCGCCTCCGGGACTAGCGGGGAGACCCAGTACTTC. V is TRBV10-3 and J is TRBJ2-5, with 12 bases identical to TRBD2. This CDR3 spans 14 amino acids. Germline values: CDR1 ENHRY, CDR2 SYGVKD. The ends lost 10 bases at V and 5 bases at J; junction bases unmatched: 8.

The chain carries TRBV18 and TRBJ2-2; TRBD2 matches 11 bases. The V gene end was trimmed by 3 bases and the J gene end by 5 bases; junction bases not matched to a gene: 5. The CDR3 is made up of 16 amino acids. Looked up from germline, CDR1 is KGHSH and CDR2 is LQKENI. CDR3 sequence (DNA): TGTGCCAGCTCACCTCTAGCGGGAGGAGAGACCGGGGAGCTGTTTTTT. Translating gives CASSPLAGGETGELFF.

V usage is TRBV19 and J usage is TRBJ1-1; D remains unclear. This CDR3 region has 19 residues. The V gene lost 1 base and the J gene lost 0 bases, with 21 bases spanning the gap. CDR1 is LNHDA, CDR2 SQIVND, per germline (reference sequence). CDR3 in DNA: TGTGCCAGTAGTATAGCTTTATTAGGCCAGACCAGACTGAACACTGAAGCTTTCTTT. Translating gives CASSIALLGQTRLNTEAFF. The variable domain in full, with the rest retrieved from reference TRBV19 and TRBJ1-1, is DGGITQSPKYLFRKEGQNVTLSCEQNLNHDAMYWYRQDPGQGLRLIYYSQIVNDFQKGDIAEGYSVSREKKESFPLTVTSAQKNPTAFYLCASSIALLGQTRLNTEAFFGQGTRLTVV.

The chain has TRBV5-1 and TRBJ2-5, with 15 bases lining up with TRBD2. Trimming took 3 bases from V and 0 from J; bases not matched to a gene: 6. The CDR3 is 18 residues long. Germline V CDR1 and CDR2: SGHRS, YFSETQ. Written as DNA, the CDR3 is TGCGCCAGCAGCTCACTTGGGACTAGCGGGGGGTACCAAGAGACCCAGTACTTC. It translates to CASSSLGTSGGYQETQYF.

The CDR3 DNA reads TGTGCCACCAGCAAAGTCGGTCTTGGCCACACTGAAGCTTTCTTT. It specifies CATSKVGLGHTEAFF. The J gene is TRBJ1-1, the V gene TRBV15; D gene uncertain. V shed 4 bases and J shed 3 bases, with 15 bases lying between them. CDR3 length equals 15 residues. CDR1 and CDR2 (germline): LNHNV, YYDKDF (reference sequence).

This clone appeared a single time. The chain joins TRBV25-1 to TRBJ1-5; D is ambiguous. The V end lost 3 bases, the J end lost 4 bases, and 10 bases lay between the germline ends. The germline gives CDR1 MGHDK, CDR2 SYGVNS. This CDR3 has 14 amino acids. The CDR3 protein is CASSDGNMNQPQHF. For the CDR3, the DNA is TGTGCCAGCAGTGATGGGAATATGAATCAGCCCCAGCATTTT.

This clone has at least ten counts. CDR3 residues: CAGAEPNTGELFF. CDR3 sequence (DNA): TGTGCCGGCGCGGAACCGAACACCGGGGAGCTGTTTTTT. The chain employs TRBV19 and TRBJ2-2; D is unclear. This CDR3 spans 13 amino acids. The V and J ends lost 11 bases and 0 bases respectively, with 10 bases between them. The germline CDR1 and CDR2 sequences are LNHDA and SQIVND (reference sequence). Using reference TRBV19 and TRBJ2-2 for the parts outside the CDR3, the full variable domain is DGGITQSPKYLFRKEGQNVTLSCEQNLNHDAMYWYRQDPGQGLRLIYYSQIVNDFQKGDIAEGYSVSREKKESFPLTVTSAQKNPTAFYLCAGAEPNTGELFFGEGSRLTVL.

This clone was seen more than once but under ten times. The chain combines TRBV7-6 with TRBJ2-5, with 7 bases lining up with TRBD2. With V trimmed by 2 bases and J by 3 bases, 9 bases remained unmatched. This CDR3 contains 16 residues. Looked up from germline, CDR1 is SGHVS and CDR2 is FNYEAQ. CDR3 coding DNA: TGTGCCAGCAGCTTAAGGCTTCGGGGGGACGAAGAGACCCAGTACTTC. It encodes CASSLRLRGDEETQYF.

The chain employs TRBV9 and TRBJ2-7; 11 positions match TRBD2. The CDR3 spans 15 residues. V trimming: 4 bases; J trimming: 4 bases; junction bases outside the gene matches: 7. The germline CDR1 and CDR2 sequences are SGDLS and YYNGEE. The CDR3 protein is CASSPRLAGRYEQYF. The CDR3 DNA reads TGTGCCAGCAGCCCTAGACTAGCGGGAAGGTACGAGCAGTACTTC. Based on the CDR3 plus reference TRBV9 and TRBJ2-7, the full variable domain is DSGVTQTPKHLITATGQRVTLRCSPRSGDLSVYWYQQSLDQGLQFLIQYYNGEERAKGNILERFSAQQFPDLHSELNLSSLELGDSALYFCASSPRLAGRYEQYFGPGTRLTVT.

The V gene is TRBV2, the J gene TRBJ2-6; 7 bases fit TRBD1. Germline V gene lookup returns CDR1 SNHLY and CDR2 FYNNEI. The CDR3 has 17 residues. V lost 6 bases, J lost 0 bases, and 8 bases stayed unmatched. CDR3 loop: CASSENRGNSGANVLTF. CDR3 DNA sequence: TGTGCCAGCAGCGAAAACAGGGGAAACTCTGGGGCCAACGTCCTGACTTTC.

The chain carries TRBV4-1 and TRBJ2-1; D is uncertain. V gave up 2 bases and J gave up 13 bases, with 15 bases separating them. CDR1 is MGHRA, CDR2 YSYEKL, per germline. The CDR3 runs 13 residues. The CDR3 region has the DNA TGCGCCAGCAGCCAAACCGGTTATGGGTTTCAGTTCTTC. Translating gives CASSQTGYGFQFF.

This clone was recorded a few times. This chain joins TRBV10-2 and TRBJ1-5; D ambiguous. Trimming left V 3 bases short and J 0 bases short, with 9 bases between. Germline CDR1 is WSHSY and CDR2 is SAAADI. The CDR3 contains 15 residues. The CDR3 protein is CASSDTRYSNQPQHF. Here the CDR3 DNA reads TGCGCCAGCAGTGATACTCGTTATAGCAATCAGCCCCAGCATTTT.

V is TRBV7-2 and J is TRBJ2-7; D may be TRBD2 (6 bases). The CDR3 spans 16 residues. Per the germline V gene, CDR1 is SGHTA and CDR2 is FQGNSA. Trimming cost V 1 base and J 4 bases, with 17 bases left between them. CDR3 sequence (DNA): TGTGCCAGCAGCTTAGATTTGGGGCGAGGGAGGTACGAGCAGTACTTC. Translating it yields CASSLDLGRGRYEQYF. Combining the CDR3 with reference TRBV7-2 and TRBJ2-7 gives the whole variable domain GAGVSQSPSNKVTEKGKDVELRCDPISGHTALYWYRQSLGQGLEFLIYFQGNSAPDKSGLPSDRFSAERTGGSVSTLTIQRTQQEDSAVYLCASSLDLGRGRYEQYFGPGTRLTVT.

The chain recombines TRBV11-2 with TRBJ2-3; TRBD2 agrees at 7 bases. Germline CDR1 SGHAT, CDR2 FQNNGV. CDR3 length equals 17 residues. J gave up 1 base and V 5 bases, and 12 bases lay outside the gene matches. CDR3 loop: CASSPSGGRTGTDTQYF. DNA for the CDR3: TGTGCCAGCAGCCCCAGTGGCGGGAGAACTGGCACAGATACGCAGTATTTT.